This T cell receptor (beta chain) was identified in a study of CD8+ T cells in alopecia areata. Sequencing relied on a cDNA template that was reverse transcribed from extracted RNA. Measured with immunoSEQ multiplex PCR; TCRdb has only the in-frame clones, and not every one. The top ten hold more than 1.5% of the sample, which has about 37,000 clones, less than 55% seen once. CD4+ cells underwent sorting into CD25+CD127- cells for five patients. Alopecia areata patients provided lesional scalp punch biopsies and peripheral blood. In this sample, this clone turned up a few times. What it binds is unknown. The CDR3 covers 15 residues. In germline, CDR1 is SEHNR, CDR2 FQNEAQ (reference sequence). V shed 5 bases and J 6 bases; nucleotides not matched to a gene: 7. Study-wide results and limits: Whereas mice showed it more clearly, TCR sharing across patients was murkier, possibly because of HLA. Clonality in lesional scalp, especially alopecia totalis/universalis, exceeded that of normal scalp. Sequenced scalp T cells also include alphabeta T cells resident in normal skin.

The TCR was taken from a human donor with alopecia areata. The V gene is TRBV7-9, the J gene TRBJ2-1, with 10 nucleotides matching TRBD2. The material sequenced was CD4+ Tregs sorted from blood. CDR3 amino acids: CASSLGSGRANEQFF. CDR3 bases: TGTGCCAGCAGCCTCGGGAGCGGGAGGGCCAATGAGCAGTTCTTC.